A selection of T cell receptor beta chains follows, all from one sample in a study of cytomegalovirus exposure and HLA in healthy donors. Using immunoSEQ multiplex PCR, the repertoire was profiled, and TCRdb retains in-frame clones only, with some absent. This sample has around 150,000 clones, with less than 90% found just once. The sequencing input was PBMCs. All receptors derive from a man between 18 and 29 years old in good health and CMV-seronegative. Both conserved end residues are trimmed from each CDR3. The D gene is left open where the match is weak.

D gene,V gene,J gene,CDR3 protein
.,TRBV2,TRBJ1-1,ASRGPGQTNTEAF
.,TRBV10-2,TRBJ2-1,ASSVSIGEQEQF
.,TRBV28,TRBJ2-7,ASSSPGYEQY
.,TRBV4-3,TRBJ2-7,ASSQETGTDAYEQY
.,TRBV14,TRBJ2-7,ASSFMQGPYEQY
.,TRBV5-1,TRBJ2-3,ASSLGTNTRSTDTQY
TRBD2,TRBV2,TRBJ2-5,ASRWGLQETQY
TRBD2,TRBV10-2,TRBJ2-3,ASSGSGSGTQY
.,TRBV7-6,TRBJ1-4,ASSLAGGGREKLF
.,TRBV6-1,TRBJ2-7,ASMRAQRSSYEQY
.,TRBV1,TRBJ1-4,TSSQDPSTNEKLF
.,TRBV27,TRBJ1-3,ASSLSSGGGNTIY
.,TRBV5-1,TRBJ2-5,ASSHPTEPETQY
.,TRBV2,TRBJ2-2,ASLRANTGELF
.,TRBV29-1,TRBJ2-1,STGERYSGNNEQF
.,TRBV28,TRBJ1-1,ASSLGSLRTEAF
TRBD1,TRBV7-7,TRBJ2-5,ASSCGTGIGETQY
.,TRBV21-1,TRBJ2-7,ASSDPTKSSGETYEQY
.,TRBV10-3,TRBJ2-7,ASSYGGYEQY
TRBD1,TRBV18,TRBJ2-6,ASSPRQGHPTSSGANVLT
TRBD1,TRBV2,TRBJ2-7,ASRTPGQGNYEQY
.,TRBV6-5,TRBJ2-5,ASSYSKAGPQETQY
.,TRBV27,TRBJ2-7,ASSLSSGGSYEQY
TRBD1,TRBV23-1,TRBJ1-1,ASSQSGPPIVRQGDTEAF
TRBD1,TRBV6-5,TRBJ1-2,ASSYSTGDDYGYT
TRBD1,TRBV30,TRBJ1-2,AWPGTGDGYT
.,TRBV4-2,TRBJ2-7,ASSQESQVVSYEQY
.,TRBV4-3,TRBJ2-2,ASSQDPARGAGELF
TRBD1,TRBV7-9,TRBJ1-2,ASSFWTGMEYGYT
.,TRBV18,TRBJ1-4,ASSPPKGANEKLF
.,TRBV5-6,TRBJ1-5,ASSFGGYSNQPQH
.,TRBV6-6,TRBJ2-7,ASSHRTDRTYEQY
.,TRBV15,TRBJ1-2,ATSRGDFGRSGYT
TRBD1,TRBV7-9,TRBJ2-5,ASSSIRQGAETQY
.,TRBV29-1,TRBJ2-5,SVVSGSREQY
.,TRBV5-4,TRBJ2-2,ASSLWLTGELF
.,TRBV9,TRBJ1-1,ASSPSRGNTEAF
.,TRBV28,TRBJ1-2,ASSLIRGLGYGYT
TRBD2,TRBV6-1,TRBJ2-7,ASNTGGDSYEQY
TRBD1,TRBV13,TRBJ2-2,ASSFRGRIHTGELF
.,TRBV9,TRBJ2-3,ASSIDRLDTQY
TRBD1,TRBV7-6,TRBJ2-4,ASSLGTGLLAKNIQY
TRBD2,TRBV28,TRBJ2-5,ASSLQGGFQETQY
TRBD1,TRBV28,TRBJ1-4,ASGPEGAIEKLF
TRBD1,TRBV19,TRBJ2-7,ASSTGTGFGEQY
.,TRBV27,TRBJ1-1,ASSLRGAATEAF
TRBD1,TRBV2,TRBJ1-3,ASSLPGQEVGNTIY
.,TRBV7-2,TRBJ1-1,ASSDVGGLGTEAF
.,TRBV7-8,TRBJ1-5,ASSLADKTYQPQH
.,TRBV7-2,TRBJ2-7,ASSFEPTGNEQY
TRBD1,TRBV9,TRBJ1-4,ASSGMGQGDSNEKLF
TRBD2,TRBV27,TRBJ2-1,ASSLFSGGSSYNEQF
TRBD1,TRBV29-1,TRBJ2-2,SVLTGGKGRELF
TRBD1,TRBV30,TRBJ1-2,ACRTGGTGGYT
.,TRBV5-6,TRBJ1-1,ASTLAARNTEAF
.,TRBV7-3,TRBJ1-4,ASSLMAVTNEKLF
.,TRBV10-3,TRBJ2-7,AIRGAGDEQY
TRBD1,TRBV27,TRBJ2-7,ASSRTGSYEQY
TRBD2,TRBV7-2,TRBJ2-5,ASSSPSTSGRETQY